These 8 T cell receptor beta chains came from one sample sequenced in a study of CD8+ T cells in alopecia areata (dated by TCRdb to 2016 to 2018). The library was produced with the immunoSEQ multiplex PCR assay. For TCR sequencing, RNA was extracted from every sample and reverse transcribed into cDNA to serve as template. Held by TCRdb, this immuneACCESS table contains in-frame sequences only and omits some clones. Under half of the omission traces to an unresolved V gene where checked; the cause of the rest is unknown. This sample holds 170,000 or so clones; roughly 62% were observed only once. Together, the top ten hold 10% to 15% of the sample. The intended sense of this specimen's time point label: roughly 24 weeks on oral tofacitinib. In the paper's terms, the treatment or condition label means: oral pan-JAK inhibitor, 5-10 mg twice daily. Sequenced here: CD8+ T cells sorted from blood, sampled at week 24, from a patient treated with tofacitinib. These receptors were collected from a human donor with alopecia areata.

The rearrangement links TRBV19 to TRBJ1-2; 7 bases fit TRBD1. J was trimmed by 3 bases and V by 1 base; bases with no gene match: 5. The CDR3 is made up of 15 amino acids. The V gene's germline CDR1 is LNHDA and CDR2 SQIVND (reference sequence). The CDR3 DNA is TGTGCCAGTAGTATAGCGGCAGGGGGTGACTATGGCTACACCTTC. Protein sequence: CASSIAAGGDYGYTF.

The chain uses TRBV25-1 and TRBJ1-4, with D maybe TRBD1 (6 bases). CDR3 size: 14 residues. The germline V gene has CDR1 MGHDK and CDR2 SYGVNS. Trimming took off 1 base at V and 8 bases at J, with 11 bases between the two ends. CDR3 sequence (DNA): TGTGCCAGCAGTGAATCCCAGGGGAGAGAAAAACTGTTTTTT. This codes for CASSESQGREKLFF.

This clone has a handful of counts. The chain recombines TRBV6-5 with TRBJ2-2, with D hard to call. V dropped 2 bases and J dropped 1 base, with 8 bases sitting between them. The CDR3 is 15 amino acids. Germline V CDR1 and CDR2: MNHEY, SVGAGI. CDR3 DNA: TGTGCCAGCAGTTACGACGGGCAGAACACCGGGGAGCTGTTTTTT. Protein sequence: CASSYDGQNTGELFF.

A note on this clone: The same CDR3 can be traced to other DNA sequences in this sample. The chain combines TRBV30 with TRBJ2-7; D may match TRBD1 or TRBD2 (5 bases each). The CDR3 has 12 residues. Trimming cost V 2 bases and J 2 bases, with 7 bases left between them. The germline CDR1 and CDR2 sequences are GTSNPN and SVGIG (reference sequence). The CDR3 reads CAWSPGPYEQYF. CDR3 in DNA: TGTGCCTGGAGTCCGGGACCCTACGAGCAGTACTTC.

This rearrangement joins TRBV30 to TRBJ2-5; a weak D match, TRBD1 (6 bases). Looked up from germline, CDR1 is GTSNPN and CDR2 is SVGIG (reference sequence). The CDR3 loop spans 14 amino acids. Trimming removed 7 bases at V and 2 bases at J, with 17 bases between. The CDR3 is CALHLGQGQETQYF. The CDR3 DNA reads as TGTGCCTTACACCTCGGGCAGGGGCAAGAGACCCAGTACTTC. Combining the CDR3 with reference TRBV30 and TRBJ2-5 gives the whole variable domain SQTIHQWPATLVQPVGSPLSLECTVEGTSNPNLYWYRQAAGRGLQLLFYSVGIGQISSEVPQNLSASRPQDRQFILSSKKLLLSDSGFYLCALHLGQGQETQYFGPGTRLLVL.

The V and J genes are TRBV6-5 and TRBJ1-5; D is perhaps TRBD1 (6 bases). Trimming removed 5 bases at V and 3 bases at J, with 14 bases between. The CDR3 is made up of 15 amino acids. Germline-derived CDR1 and CDR2 are MNHEY and SVGAGI. Here the CDR3 reads CASSPGQSLNQPQHF. The DNA of the CDR3 is TGTGCCAGCAGTCCCGGACAGTCACTCAATCAGCCCCAGCATTTT.

This rearrangement joins TRBV9 to TRBJ2-3; D perhaps matches TRBD2 (6 bases). The CDR3 consists of 15 residues. With 0 bases removed from V and 6 bases from J, the gap between germline ends came to 14 bases. Germline lookup yields CDR1 SGDLS and CDR2 YYNGEE. This chain's CDR3 is CASSVEGLASDTQYF. The CDR3 DNA follows: TGTGCCAGCAGCGTAGAGGGCCTAGCGAGTGATACGCAGTATTTT.

The chain employs TRBV30 and TRBJ1-2; 8 bases match TRBD1. The junction had 9 bases not matched to a gene; V was cut back by 2 bases and J by 4 bases. Looked up from germline, CDR1 is GTSNPN and CDR2 is SVGIG (reference sequence). The CDR3 runs to 15 residues. DNA of the CDR3: TGTGCCTGGAGTTTGGACAGGGTGAGATTCTATGGCTACACCTTC. It translates to CAWSLDRVRFYGYTF.